What follows are 18 T cell receptor beta chains derived from one specimen sequenced in a study of blood T cell repertoires in COVID-19 (dated by TCRdb to the early 2020s). Libraries were made using the immunoSEQ multiplex PCR assay. Imported from immuneACCESS, the table was reduced by TCRdb to in-frame sequences with V and J called. These copies leave out some clones; in studies compared against another copy, an unresolved V gene accounts for under half, and the cause of the remainder is not known. This sample comprises 9,500 to 10,000 clones, roughly three quarters of them detected only once. 24% of the sample comes from the top ten. Material: peripheral blood. These TCRs come from a man aged 55 to 70 with active COVID-19.

The genes are TRBV6-5 and TRBJ2-5, with no clear D. Trimming stripped 6 bases from V and 7 bases from J, with 12 bases between. The CDR3 runs 12 residues. CDR1 MNHEY and CDR2 SVGAGI come from the germline V gene. The CDR3 here is CASRGQWATQYF. CDR3 DNA: TGTGCCAGCAGGGGCCAGTGGGCGACCCAGTACTTC.

The chain links TRBV28 to TRBJ1-1; D might be TRBD1 (5 bases). CDR1 is MDHEN, CDR2 SYDVKM, per germline. The CDR3 loop spans 16 amino acids. V lost 7 bases, J lost 0 bases, and 18 bases lay in between. The CDR3 bases are TGTGCCAGCATGACGACCGGGGGACCCATGAACACTGAAGCTTTCTTT. Its translation is CASMTTGGPMNTEAFF.

The chain uses TRBV6-5 and TRBJ2-1, with 10 bases lining up with TRBD2. This CDR3 has 15 residues. The junction had 13 bases not matched to a gene; V was cut back by 8 bases and J by 9 bases. Looked up from germline, CDR1 is MNHEY and CDR2 is SVGAGI. The CDR3 DNA sequence: TGTGCCAGCCTTTCTCTAGCGGGAGTTCACGGTGAGCAGTTCTTC. The encoded protein is CASLSLAGVHGEQFF.

The chain combines TRBV14 with TRBJ1-6; weak D call: TRBD1 (5 bases). V was trimmed by 4 bases and J by 1 base, leaving 11 bases between them. The germline gives CDR1 SGHDN, CDR2 FVKESK. The CDR3 extends over 16 amino acids. CDR3 sequence reads: CASSRAGNSYNSPLHF. For the CDR3, the DNA is TGTGCCAGCAGCCGAGCAGGGAATTCCTATAATTCACCCCTCCACTTT.

The V and J genes are TRBV7-3 and TRBJ2-7; perhaps TRBD2 as D (5 bases). Deletions cut 0 bases from V and 3 bases from J, with 12 bases between. CDR3 length equals 15 residues. Germline CDR1 SGHTA, CDR2 FQGTGA. Here the CDR3 reads CASSLTPEDNYEQYF. CDR3 DNA: TGTGCCAGCAGCTTAACCCCGGAGGATAACTACGAGCAGTACTTC.

This clone was counted a single time. The V and J genes are TRBV15 and TRBJ2-1, with a tentative D call TRBD1 (6 bases). Per germline, CDR1 LNHNV and CDR2 YYDKDF (reference sequence). The CDR3 extends over 15 amino acids. V dropped 4 bases and J dropped 8 bases, with 18 bases sitting between them. The CDR3 protein is CATSTFGLTGDEQFF. The CDR3 DNA sequence: TGTGCCACCAGCACCTTTGGGTTGACAGGCGATGAGCAGTTCTTC.

A few counts support this clone. In DNA form, the CDR3 reads TGTGCCAGCAGCTTAGGGCTAGCGGGAATGTCCTACAATGAGCAGTTCTTC. Translation: CASSLGLAGMSYNEQFF. The V gene is TRBV5-5, the J gene TRBJ2-1, with TRBD2 matching over 9 bases. Germline CDR1 SGHKS, CDR2 YYEKEE (reference sequence). V shed 2 bases and J 1 base; nucleotides not matched to a gene: 7. This CDR3 is 17 amino acids long.

This clone appeared a single time. The rearrangement uses TRBV6-1 and TRBJ1-3; 9 bases agree with TRBD1. V shed 4 bases, J shed 0 bases, and the junction held 7 bases outside the gene matches. The germline V gene encodes CDR1 MNHNS and CDR2 SASEGT. This CDR3 region has 17 residues. Here the CDR3 reads CASSAQGAASSGNTIYF. The CDR3, as DNA: TGTGCCAGCAGTGCACAGGGGGCAGCCTCCTCTGGAAACACCATATATTTT.

In DNA form, the CDR3 reads TGTGCCAGCAGTGACCGGACAGGGACCTATGGCTACACCTTC. As protein: CASSDRTGTYGYTF. The V call is TRBV6-4, the J call TRBJ1-2; 8 positions agree with TRBD1. Unmatched junction bases numbered 3, after V lost 2 bases and J lost 4 bases. CDR3 length equals 14 residues. Germline CDR1 and CDR2: MRHNA and SNTAGT.

The chain employs TRBV19 and TRBJ1-2; D might be TRBD1 (5 bases). This CDR3 is 13 amino acids long. The ends were cut back, 3 bases at V and 6 bases at J, with 11 bases in the middle. Germline CDR1 is LNHDA and CDR2 is SQIVND (reference sequence). CDR3 region: CASSIGQGDGYTF. The CDR3 nucleotides read TGTGCCAGTAGTATTGGTCAGGGCGATGGCTACACCTTC.

This clone was seen more than once but under ten times. V is TRBV28 and J is TRBJ1-3; 8 bases agree with TRBD1. The CDR3 loop spans 16 amino acids. Germline V lookup: CDR1 MDHEN, CDR2 SYDVKM. J was trimmed by 0 bases and V by 6 bases; bases with no gene match: 7. The CDR3 is CASRQGVLSSGNTIYF. Written as DNA, the CDR3 is TGTGCCAGCAGACAGGGGGTCCTCTCCTCTGGAAACACCATATATTTT.

The chain uses TRBV25-1 and TRBJ1-5, with D unresolved. Germline-derived CDR1 and CDR2 are MGHDK and SYGVNS. The CDR3 spans 14 residues. Trimming cost V 3 bases and J 9 bases, with 15 bases left between them. The CDR3 nucleotides are TGTGCCAGCAGTGAGAACCTGGCTTATGTGCCCCAGCATTTT. Amino acids: CASSENLAYVPQHF.

The J gene is TRBJ1-5, the V gene TRBV18; D uncertain. V lost 5 bases, J lost 2 bases, and 10 bases lay in between. The CDR3 runs to 14 residues. The germline V gene has CDR1 KGHSH and CDR2 LQKENI. The CDR3 spells CASSTNGRNQPQHF. The CDR3 DNA reads as TGTGCCAGCTCAACCAATGGGCGCAATCAGCCCCAGCATTTT.

The chain uses TRBV28 and TRBJ1-4; 8 bases are a match to TRBD1. This CDR3 contains 15 residues. Germline CDR1 is MDHEN and CDR2 is SYDVKM. With V trimmed by 4 bases and J by 8 bases, 9 bases remained unmatched. This chain's CDR3 is CASSWGGQGGEKLFF. CDR3 DNA: TGTGCCAGCAGTTGGGGAGGACAGGGTGGAGAAAAACTGTTTTTT.

The rearrangement uses TRBV4-1 and TRBJ1-6; D is ambiguous. The germline V and J ends were trimmed by 0 bases and 6 bases, with 15 bases remaining between them. Germline V gene sequence: CDR1 MGHRA, CDR2 YSYEKL. CDR3 length: 17 amino acids. CDR3 coding DNA: TGCGCCAGCAGCCAAGATCGGGGTCGCTCATTTAATTCACCCCTCCACTTT. Its translation: CASSQDRGRSFNSPLHF.

The V gene is TRBV5-1, the J gene TRBJ1-3, with 7 bases identical to TRBD1. CDR1 and CDR2 (germline): SGHRS, YFSETQ. After removal of 0 bases from V and 1 base from J, the junction contained 4 bases not matched to a gene. This CDR3 spans 16 amino acids. CDR3 sequence: CASSLGTTGSGNTIYF. The CDR3 DNA sequence: TGCGCCAGCAGCTTGGGCACGACAGGGTCTGGAAACACCATATATTTT.

The rearrangement joins TRBV6-5 to TRBJ2-7, with 7 bases matching TRBD1. CDR3 length: 13 amino acids. From germline, CDR1 is MNHEY and CDR2 SVGAGI. V lost 6 bases, J lost 6 bases, and 8 bases stayed unmatched. This CDR3 reads CASRPLGTAEQYF. Written as DNA, the CDR3 is TGTGCCAGCAGACCCCTAGGGACAGCCGAGCAGTACTTC.

J is TRBJ1-5 and V is TRBV28; D is unclear. V lost 3 bases and J 7 bases, leaving 13 bases between the germline ends. The CDR3 runs 14 residues. Germline assignment: CDR1 MDHEN and CDR2 SYDVKM. The CDR3 loop is CASSFSGNGQPQHF. In DNA form, the CDR3 reads TGTGCCAGCAGTTTTTCGGGAAACGGGCAGCCCCAGCATTTT.